Below, 24 T cell receptor beta chains from the same sample are listed, as sequenced in a study of PD-L1 blockade in urothelial cancer. Method: immunoSEQ multiplex PCR; TCRdb's copy keeps in-frame clones and lacks some. The sample lists approximately 79,000 clones; around four fifths were seen once. Time point noted: pretreatment peripheral blood. The sequencing used PBMCs, collected around atezolizumab (anti-PD-L1) treatment. The receptor source for this set is a man aged 35-49 years with urothelial cancer.

The chain uses TRBV21-1 and TRBJ2-1; the D call TRBD2 from the table was never checked on the DNA. TRBV21-1 is given as a pseudogene. This CDR3 has 16 amino acids. CDR3 DNA: TGTGCCAGCGTCATGCGGCCGAGGCTAGACGACAATGAGCAGTTCTTC. It specifies CASVMRPRLDDNEQFF.

On this clone: Other DNA sequences in the sample encode the same CDR3. The chain has TRBV19 and TRBJ1-1; D is undetermined. V shed 2 bases and J shed 0 bases, with 10 bases lying between them. Germline lookup yields CDR1 LNHDA and CDR2 SQIVND (reference sequence). The CDR3 contains 15 residues. Here the CDR3 DNA reads TGTGCCAGTAGTATATCTGGCGGTCTGAACACTGAAGCTTTCTTT. Residues: CASSISGGLNTEAFF.

The chain couples TRBV27 to TRBJ2-7; D is unresolved. V dropped 2 bases and J dropped 0 bases, with 5 bases sitting between them. The CDR3 totals 13 residues. CDR1 is MNHEY, CDR2 SMNVEV, per germline (reference sequence). The CDR3 spells CASSLKYSYEQYF. CDR3 nucleotides: TGTGCCAGCAGTTTAAAATACTCCTACGAGCAGTACTTC.

V is TRBV6-7 and J is TRBJ2-7, with TRBD1 identical over 10 bases. TRBV6-7 falls under the ORF class, with uncertain function. The CDR3 is 15 residues long. With V trimmed by 4 bases and J by 3 bases, 6 bases remained unmatched. Written as DNA, the CDR3 is TGTGCCAGCAGTTTAGGGACAGGGGACATCTACGAGCAGTACTTC. This translates into CASSLGTGDIYEQYF.

The gene calls are TRBV7-2 and TRBJ1-2; a possible D gene is TRBD1 (5 bases). This CDR3 region has 15 residues. Trimming shortened V by 6 bases and J by 6 bases, and 20 bases separated the two germline ends. Germline V lookup: CDR1 SGHTA, CDR2 FQGNSA. This chain's CDR3 is CASRLRAGGSDGYTF. CDR3 bases: TGTGCCAGCAGACTACGGGCGGGGGGAAGCGATGGCTACACCTTC.

The V call is TRBV5-6, the J call TRBJ1-1, with 8 nucleotides matching TRBD1. Germline V gene sequence: CDR1 SGHDT, CDR2 YYEEEE. V was pared by 3 bases and J by 9 bases, with 4 bases of the junction left unmatched. This CDR3 region has 12 residues. CDR3 sequence: CASSSDRVKAFF. The CDR3 region has the DNA TGTGCCAGCAGCTCGGACAGGGTTAAAGCTTTCTTT.

The rearrangement joins TRBV27 to TRBJ1-4; the match to TRBD1 covers 7 bases. V shed 5 bases, J shed 8 bases, and the junction held 8 bases outside the gene matches. Per the germline V gene, CDR1 is MNHEY and CDR2 is SMNVEV (reference sequence). The CDR3 extends over 14 amino acids. Here the CDR3 DNA reads TGTGCCAGCAGTCTTCAGGGGGTTGGGGAAAAACTGTTTTTT. It specifies CASSLQGVGEKLFF.

The chain uses TRBV29-1 and TRBJ2-7, with 7 positions matching TRBD1. J lost 2 bases, V lost 7 bases, and 5 bases had no gene match. Germline assignment: CDR1 SQVTM and CDR2 ANQGSEA. The CDR3 loop spans 12 amino acids. The CDR3 DNA follows: TGCAGCGCACGGGACAGCACCTACGAGCAGTACTTC. Amino acid sequence: CSARDSTYEQYF.

The J gene is TRBJ2-7, the V gene TRBV11-1, with a weak D call TRBD2 (5 bases). The CDR3 totals 13 residues. With 6 bases removed from V and 4 bases from J, the gap between germline ends came to 13 bases. Germline assignment: CDR1 SGHAT and CDR2 FQDESV (reference sequence). The CDR3 nucleotides are TGTGCCAGCAGTTTGACTAAGGGATACGAGCAGTACTTC. Its protein is CASSLTKGYEQYF.

Points on this clone: Other DNA sequences in the sample encode the same CDR3. The chain links TRBV9 to TRBJ2-1, with 12 bases identical to TRBD2. The junction had 11 bases not matched to a gene; V was cut back by 7 bases and J by 6 bases. CDR1 and CDR2 (germline): SGDLS, YYNGEE. This CDR3 region has 16 residues. This CDR3 is CASSGLAGAGSNEQFF. Written as DNA, the CDR3 is TGTGCCAGCTCGGGACTAGCGGGCGCTGGCTCCAATGAGCAGTTCTTC.

The chain recombines TRBV27 with TRBJ2-3, with a possible D match to TRBD2 (6 bases). Trimming left V 5 bases short and J 3 bases short, with 18 bases between. Per the germline V gene, CDR1 is MNHEY and CDR2 is SMNVEV (reference sequence). This CDR3 is 16 amino acids long. For the CDR3, the DNA is TGTGCCAGCAGTGGGGGGAGTACGAGGTCAACAGATACGCAGTATTTT. Encoded protein: CASSGGSTRSTDTQYF.

The CDR3 DNA is TGTGCCACCAGCAGGCTCGGAGGGGGGGGACAGCCCCAGCATTTT. Its translation: CATSRLGGGGQPQHF. The rearrangement links TRBV15 to TRBJ1-5, with D perhaps TRBD1 (6 bases). The germline gives CDR1 LNHNV, CDR2 YYDKDF (reference sequence). Between the trimmed V and J ends, which lost 3 bases and 7 bases, there was a span of 16 bases. CDR3 size: 15 residues.

For the CDR3, the DNA is TGTGCCAGTAGTATGACACTAGTTACCTACGAGCAGTACTTC. It yields the protein CASSMTLVTYEQYF. The genes are TRBV19 and TRBJ2-7; possibly TRBD2 for D (5 bases). CDR3 length equals 14 residues. The germline V and J ends were trimmed by 3 bases and 2 bases, with 11 bases remaining between them. Germline V gene data show CDR1 as LNHDA and CDR2 as SQIVND (reference sequence).

In DNA form, the CDR3 reads TGCGCCAGCAGAGGCGGGCCAGAGCTTGGAGATACGCAGTATTTT. As protein: CASRGGPELGDTQYF. This chain links TRBV5-1 with TRBJ2-3; maybe TRBD2 (5 bases). Germline V CDR1 and CDR2: SGHRS, YFSETQ. V lost 5 bases and J lost 5, with 18 bases in between. CDR3 length equals 15 residues.

This CDR3 is CASSVAGASYEQYF. The CDR3 DNA reads as TGTGCCAGCAGTGTCGCGGGAGCCTCCTACGAGCAGTACTTC. This chain links TRBV6-5 with TRBJ2-7, with TRBD2 identical over 7 bases. The CDR3 runs to 14 residues. The trim removed 5 bases at V and 0 bases at J, leaving 4 bases unmatched. Germline CDR1 reads MNHEY; CDR2 reads SVGAGI.

V and J are TRBV28 and TRBJ2-7; a possible D gene is TRBD1 (6 bases). The V end lost 1 base, the J end lost 3 bases, and 16 bases lay between the germline ends. Germline V gene data show CDR1 as MDHEN and CDR2 as SYDVKM. The CDR3 consists of 16 residues. The CDR3 DNA follows: TGTGCCAGCAGTTTATTTAGCTGGGGCAGGGGCTACGAGCAGTACTTC. Translation: CASSLFSWGRGYEQYF.

This chain links TRBV5-1 with TRBJ2-1; D may be TRBD2 (5 bases). Between the trimmed V and J ends, which lost 7 bases and 8 bases, there was a span of 10 bases. CDR1 is SGHRS and CDR2 is YFSETQ in the germline V gene. CDR3 size: 11 residues. CDR3 residues: CASSDLDEQFF. DNA of the CDR3: TGCGCCAGCTCGGACTTGGATGAGCAGTTCTTC.

The V gene is TRBV6-1, the J gene TRBJ1-3, with 7 bases identical to TRBD1. V shed 8 bases, J shed 1 base, and the junction held 2 bases outside the gene matches. This CDR3 contains 13 residues. Germline loops: CDR1 MNHNS, CDR2 SASEGT. CDR3 sequence: CASGQASGNTIYF. DNA for the CDR3: TGTGCCAGCGGACAGGCATCTGGAAACACCATATATTTT.

The V gene is TRBV5-1, the J gene TRBJ1-2, with D possibly being TRBD1 (5 bases). V lost 3 bases to trimming and J lost 8 bases, with 20 bases between them. CDR1 is SGHRS and CDR2 is YFSETQ in the germline V gene. The length of the CDR3 is 15 residues. The CDR3 nucleotides read TGCGCCAGCAGCTCGGATGTTGGGGGGTCCTCAGGCTACACCTTC. Translated: CASSSDVGGSSGYTF.

The chain links TRBV12-2 to TRBJ1-1; TRBD1, the table's D call, was not compared with the DNA. TRBV12-2 is a pseudogene locus. The CDR3 is 13 residues long. The CDR3 spells CASRLGTGNEAFF. CDR3 bases: TGTGCAAGTCGCCTTGGGACAGGCAATGAAGCTTTCTTT.

The rearrangement links TRBV5-5 to TRBJ2-5; 7 bases match TRBD1. V dropped 4 bases and J dropped 2; count of bases not matched to a gene: 11. The CDR3 is 16 amino acids. CDR1 is SGHKS and CDR2 is YYEKEE in the germline V gene (reference sequence). CDR3 residues: CASSPSDRDSQETQYF. The DNA for the CDR3 is TGTGCCAGCAGCCCGAGCGACCGGGACAGTCAAGAGACCCAGTACTTC.

This rearrangement joins TRBV30 to TRBJ1-1; no reliable D call. Germline V gives CDR1 GTSNPN, CDR2 SVGIG (reference sequence). Trimming shortened V by 2 bases and J by 4 bases, and 8 bases separated the two germline ends. The CDR3 sequence is 12 residues long. The CDR3 region has the DNA TGTGCCTGGAGTCCCTCCAGCACTGAAGCTTTCTTT. Translating it yields CAWSPSSTEAFF.

The chain employs TRBV11-2 and TRBJ1-4; TRBD1 aligns across 7 bases. V shed 5 bases and J 3 bases; nucleotides not matched to a gene: 3. CDR3 size: 14 residues. Germline assignment: CDR1 SGHAT and CDR2 FQNNGV. This CDR3 is CASSATGSNEKLFF. The CDR3 DNA reads as TGTGCCAGCAGCGCGACAGGGTCTAATGAAAAACTGTTTTTT.

The gene calls are TRBV28 and TRBJ1-5, with 7 bases matching TRBD1. J gave up 4 bases and V 5 bases, and 2 bases lay outside the gene matches. From germline, CDR1 is MDHEN and CDR2 SYDVKM. The CDR3 spans 13 residues. CDR3 in amino acids: CASSRQGNQPQHF. CDR3 sequence (DNA): TGTGCCAGCAGTCGACAGGGTAATCAGCCCCAGCATTTT.